The 3 T cell receptor beta chains given below trace back to one sample, sequenced in a study of vaccination effects on CD4 cells after COVID-19. Assay used: immunoSEQ multiplex PCR; TCRdb lists only in-frame clones, some missing. The table records about 59,000 clones, just under 80% of them present only once. Before sequencing, viral peptide pools were used by the ViraFEST assay to expand antigen-specific CD4+ T cells. A 10-day culture period preceded the isolation of CD4+ T cells. As their vaccination, participants received two doses of either BNT162b2 or mRNA-1273. These receptors' antigens are unknown. This specimen consisted of CD4+ T cells from PBMCs cultured with HCoV-OC43 spike peptides, obtained after COVID-19 vaccination. Subset indicated: HCoV-OC43 spike overlapping peptide pool stimulation. These TCRs come from a human donor who received a COVID-19 vaccine.

The J gene is TRBJ2-3, the V gene TRBV3-1 (or the pseudogene TRBV3-2), with D maybe TRBD2 (6 bases). The CDR3 consists of 14 residues. The V and J ends lost 6 bases and 2 bases respectively, with 12 bases between them. Germline CDR1 and CDR2: LGHDT and YNNKEL (reference sequence). The CDR3 DNA reads TGTGCCAGCAGACTAGCAGCCCTCACAGATACGCAGTATTTT. Its translation: CASRLAALTDTQYF.

The CDR3, as DNA: TGTGCCAGCCGAAGGGACAGCTTATACGAGCAGTACGTC. This encodes CASRRDSLYEQYV. The V gene is TRBV2, the J gene TRBJ2-7; 7 nucleotides line up with TRBD1. Germline V lookup: CDR1 SNHLY, CDR2 FYNNEI. The V segment lost 8 bases and the J segment 4 bases; nucleotides outside the gene matches: 8. This CDR3 is built from 13 residues.

The V gene is TRBV15, the J gene TRBJ1-1, with D hard to call. The germline V gene encodes CDR1 LNHNV and CDR2 YYDKDF (reference sequence). V dropped 0 bases and J dropped 11 bases, with 16 bases sitting between them. The CDR3 is 14 residues long. The CDR3, as DNA: TGTGCCACCAGCAGAGATATGAGCTTAACGACCGCTTTCTTT. It yields the protein CATSRDMSLTTAFF.